The next 9 T cell receptor beta chains were all read from a single sample in a study of blood T cell repertoires in COVID-19 (dated by TCRdb to 2019 to 2021). Library prep was done by the immunoSEQ multiplex PCR assay. Here the immuneACCESS table is served through TCRdb, limited to in-frame sequences with V and J called. Missing clones are a known gap in these copies; in checked studies unresolved V genes cover under half, and the rest lacks a known reason. The sample profile shows some 220,000 clones; around 87% of them were found once. The ten largest clones add up to under 3.5% of the sample. The sample comprised PBMCs or T cells enriched from blood (not recorded which). These receptors were taken from a woman aged 18-29 years in a cohort exposed to, infected with or recovered from COVID-19 (not recorded which).

This chain joins TRBV5-4 and TRBJ2-1; the match to TRBD2 covers 9 bases. The germline V gene has CDR1 SGHNT and CDR2 YYREEE (reference sequence). The junction had 11 bases not matched to a gene; V was cut back by 4 bases and J by 12 bases. CDR3 length: 14 amino acids. The CDR3 loop reads CASSPGLAGDGQFF. The CDR3 nucleotides read TGTGCCAGCAGCCCGGGACTAGCAGGAGACGGGCAGTTCTTC.

This chain joins TRBV5-4 and TRBJ1-2; TRBD1 matches 10 bases. From germline, CDR1 is SGHNT and CDR2 YYREEE (reference sequence). The V and J ends lost 5 bases and 7 bases, in that order; junction bases with no gene match: 14. The CDR3 loop spans 16 amino acids. CDR3 bases: TGTGCCAGCAGATACCCCGAGGGACAGGGGACGGGTGGCTACACCTTC. This gives the protein CASRYPEGQGTGGYTF.

This clone appeared a single time. The rearrangement joins TRBV18 to TRBJ1-5; 10 bases fit TRBD1. CDR1 is KGHSH and CDR2 is LQKENI in the germline V gene. The CDR3 extends over 15 amino acids. V lost 5 bases and J lost 6; bases outside the gene matches: 7. The CDR3 nucleotides are TGTGCCAGCTCATCGGGACAGGGGTTTGGTCAGCCCCAGCATTTT. Protein: CASSSGQGFGQPQHF.

This clone was found once. V and J are TRBV12-3 or TRBV12-4 and TRBJ2-5; D not resolved. The CDR3 is made up of 12 amino acids. Trimming removed 6 bases from V and 0 bases from J, with 5 bases in between. The CDR3 bases are TGTGCCAGCAGACAGCACCAAGAGACCCAGTACTTC. This encodes CASRQHQETQYF.

The genes are TRBV6-1 and TRBJ2-7; 9 positions match TRBD2. Germline lookup yields CDR1 MNHNS and CDR2 SASEGT. V was pared by 1 base and J by 7 bases, with 14 bases of the junction left unmatched. There are 17 residues in the CDR3. In DNA form, the CDR3 reads TGTGCCAGCAGTGAAGAGGGACTAGCAGACCAAAAGGGGGAGCAGTACTTC. This translates into CASSEEGLADQKGEQYF.

The chain has TRBV29-1 and TRBJ2-1, with TRBD2 identical over 7 bases. V lost 5 bases to trimming and J lost 6 bases; unmatched junction nucleotides: 4. Germline V gene sequence: CDR1 SQVTM, CDR2 ANQGSEA. This CDR3 comprises 12 residues. Written as DNA, the CDR3 is TGCAGCGTTTGGCGGGAGCCCAATGAGCAGTTCTTC. As protein: CSVWREPNEQFF.

This clone was recorded many times. The J gene is TRBJ2-6, the V gene TRBV11-3; TRBD1 agrees at 10 bases. Germline V gene lookup returns CDR1 SGHNT and CDR2 YENEEA. V shed 2 bases, J shed 4 bases, and the junction held 8 bases outside the gene matches. The CDR3 loop spans 18 amino acids. CDR3: CASSLTRQGASGANVLTF. Here the CDR3 DNA reads TGTGCCAGCAGCTTAACCCGACAGGGGGCATCGGGGGCCAACGTCCTGACTTTC.

The chain is built from TRBV7-3 and TRBJ1-3; D gene unclear. CDR1 and CDR2 from the germline V gene are SGHTA and FQGTGA. The CDR3 covers 16 residues. V was pared by 11 bases and J by 2 bases, with 22 bases between. Written as DNA, the CDR3 is TGTGCCCTGCGGGGAGTAGGCGGAGGGACTGGAAACACCATATATTTT. Translating gives CALRGVGGGTGNTIYF.

This clone was seen once. The J gene is TRBJ2-3, the V gene TRBV6-5; the D is unclear. Trimming cost V 7 bases and J 0 bases, with 5 bases left between them. The CDR3 loop spans 12 amino acids. Germline loops: CDR1 MNHEY, CDR2 SVGAGI. As DNA, the CDR3 is TGTGCCAGCACCGTGAGCACAGATACGCAGTATTTT. Amino acids: CASTVSTDTQYF.